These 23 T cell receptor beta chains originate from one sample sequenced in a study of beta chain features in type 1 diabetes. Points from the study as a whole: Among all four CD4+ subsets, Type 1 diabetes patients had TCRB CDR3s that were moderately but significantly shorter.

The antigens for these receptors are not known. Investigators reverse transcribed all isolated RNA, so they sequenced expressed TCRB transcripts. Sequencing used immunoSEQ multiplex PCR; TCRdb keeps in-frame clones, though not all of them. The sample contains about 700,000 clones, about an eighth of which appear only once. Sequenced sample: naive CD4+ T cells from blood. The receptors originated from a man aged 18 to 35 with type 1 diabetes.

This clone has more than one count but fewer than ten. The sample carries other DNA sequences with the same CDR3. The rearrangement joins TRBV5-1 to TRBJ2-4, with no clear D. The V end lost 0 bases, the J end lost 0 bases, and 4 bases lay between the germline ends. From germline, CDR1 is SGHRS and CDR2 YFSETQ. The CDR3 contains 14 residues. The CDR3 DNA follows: TGCGCCAGCAGCTTGGGGATAGCCAAAAACATTCAGTACTTC. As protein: CASSLGIAKNIQYF. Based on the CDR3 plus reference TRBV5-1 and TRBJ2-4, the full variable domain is KAGVTQTPRYLIKTRGQQVTLSCSPISGHRSVSWYQQTPGQGLQFLFEYFSETQRNKGNFPGRFSGRQFSNSRSEMNVSTLELGDSALYLCASSLGIAKNIQYFGAGTRLSVL.

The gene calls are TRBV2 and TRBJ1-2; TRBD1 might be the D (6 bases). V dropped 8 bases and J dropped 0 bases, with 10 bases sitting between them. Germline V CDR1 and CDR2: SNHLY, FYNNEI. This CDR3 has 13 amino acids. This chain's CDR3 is CASGDRSNYGYTF. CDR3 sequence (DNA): TGTGCCAGCGGCGACAGGTCTAACTATGGCTACACCTTC.

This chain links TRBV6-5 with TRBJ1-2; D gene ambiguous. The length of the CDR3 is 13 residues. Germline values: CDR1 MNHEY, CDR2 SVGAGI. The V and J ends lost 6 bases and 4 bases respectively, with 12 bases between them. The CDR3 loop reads CASSPRAAYGYTF. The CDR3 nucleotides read TGTGCCAGCAGCCCCCGGGCAGCCTATGGCTACACCTTC.

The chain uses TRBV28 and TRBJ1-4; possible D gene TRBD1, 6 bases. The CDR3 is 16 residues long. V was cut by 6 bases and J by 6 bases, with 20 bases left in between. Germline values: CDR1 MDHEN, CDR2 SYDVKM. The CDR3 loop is CASRPAQGIRHEKLFF. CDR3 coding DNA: TGTGCCAGCAGGCCGGCTCAGGGGATAAGGCATGAAAAACTGTTTTTT.

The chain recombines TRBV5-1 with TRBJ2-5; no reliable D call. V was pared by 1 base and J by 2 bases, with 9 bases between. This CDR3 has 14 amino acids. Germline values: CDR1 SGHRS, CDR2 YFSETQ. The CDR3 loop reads CASSLSGQQETQYF. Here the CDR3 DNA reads TGCGCCAGCAGCTTGTCCGGGCAGCAAGAGACCCAGTACTTC.

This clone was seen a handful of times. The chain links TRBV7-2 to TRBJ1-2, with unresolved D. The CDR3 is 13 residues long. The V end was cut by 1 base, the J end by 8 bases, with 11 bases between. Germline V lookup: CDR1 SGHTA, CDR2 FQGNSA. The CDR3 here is CASSLVPHRGYTF. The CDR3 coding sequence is TGTGCCAGCAGCTTAGTCCCTCACCGGGGCTACACCTTC.

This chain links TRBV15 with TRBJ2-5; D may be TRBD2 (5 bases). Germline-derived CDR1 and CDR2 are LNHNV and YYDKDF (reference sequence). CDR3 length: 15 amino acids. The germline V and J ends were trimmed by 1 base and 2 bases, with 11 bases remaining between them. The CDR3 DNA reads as TGTGCCACCAGCAGAGGAGGGTTCAGGCAAGAGACCCAGTACTTC. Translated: CATSRGGFRQETQYF. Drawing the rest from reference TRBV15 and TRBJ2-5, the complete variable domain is DAMVIQNPRYQVTQFGKPVTLSCSQTLNHNVMYWYQQKSSQAPKLLFHYYDKDFNNEADTPDNFQSRRPNTSFCFLDIRSPGLGDTAMYLCATSRGGFRQETQYFGPGTRLLVL.

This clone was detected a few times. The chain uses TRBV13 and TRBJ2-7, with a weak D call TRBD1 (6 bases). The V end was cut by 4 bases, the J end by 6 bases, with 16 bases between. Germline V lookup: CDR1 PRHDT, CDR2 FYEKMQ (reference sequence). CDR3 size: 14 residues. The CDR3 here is CASSYRDSALEQYF. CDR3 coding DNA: TGTGCCAGCAGCTACAGGGATTCCGCCCTCGAGCAGTACTTC. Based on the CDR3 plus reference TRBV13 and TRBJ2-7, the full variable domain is AAGVIQSPRHLIKEKRETATLKCYPIPRHDTVYWYQQGPGQDPQFLISFYEKMQSDKGSIPDRFSAQQFSDYHSELNMSSLELGDSALYFCASSYRDSALEQYFGPGTRLTVT.

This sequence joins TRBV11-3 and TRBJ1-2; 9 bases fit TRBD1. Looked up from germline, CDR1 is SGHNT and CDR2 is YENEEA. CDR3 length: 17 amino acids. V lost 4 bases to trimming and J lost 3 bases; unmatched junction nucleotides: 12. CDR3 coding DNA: TGTGCCAGCAGCTCGGGACAGGGACGTTATTTGGACTATGGCTACACCTTC. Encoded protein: CASSSGQGRYLDYGYTF.

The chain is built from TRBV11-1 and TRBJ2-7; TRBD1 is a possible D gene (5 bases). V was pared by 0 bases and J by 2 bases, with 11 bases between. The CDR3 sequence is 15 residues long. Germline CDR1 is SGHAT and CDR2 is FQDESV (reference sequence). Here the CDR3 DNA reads TGTGCCAGCAGCTTAGCGACAGCCTTCACCTACGAGCAGTACTTC. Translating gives CASSLATAFTYEQYF.

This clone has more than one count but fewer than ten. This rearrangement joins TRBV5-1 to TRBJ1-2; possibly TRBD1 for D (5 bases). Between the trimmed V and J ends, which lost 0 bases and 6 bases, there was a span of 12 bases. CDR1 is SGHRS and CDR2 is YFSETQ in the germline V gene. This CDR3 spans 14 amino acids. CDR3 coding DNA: TGCGCCAGCAGCTTGGCCCAACAGGCTAATGGCTACACCTTC. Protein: CASSLAQQANGYTF.

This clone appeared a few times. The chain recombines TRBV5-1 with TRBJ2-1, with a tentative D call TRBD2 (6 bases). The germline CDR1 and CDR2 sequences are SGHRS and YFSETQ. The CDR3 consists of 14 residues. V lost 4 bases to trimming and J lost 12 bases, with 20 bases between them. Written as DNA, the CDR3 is TGCGCCAGCAGCCCGGCGGCTAGCGTACCCCGGCAGTTCTTC. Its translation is CASSPAASVPRQFF.

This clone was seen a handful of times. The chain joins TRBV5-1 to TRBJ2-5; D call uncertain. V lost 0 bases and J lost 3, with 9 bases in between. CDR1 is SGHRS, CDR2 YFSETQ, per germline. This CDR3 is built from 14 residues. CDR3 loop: CASSLVSYEETQYF. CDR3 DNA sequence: TGCGCCAGCAGCTTGGTATCGTACGAAGAGACCCAGTACTTC.

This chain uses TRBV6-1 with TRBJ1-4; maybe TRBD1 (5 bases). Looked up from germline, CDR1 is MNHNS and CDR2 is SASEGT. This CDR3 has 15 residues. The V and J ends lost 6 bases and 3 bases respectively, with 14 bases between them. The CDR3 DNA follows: TGTGCCAGCAGCGCACCGGGACGCTCTAATGAAAAACTGTTTTTT. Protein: CASSAPGRSNEKLFF.

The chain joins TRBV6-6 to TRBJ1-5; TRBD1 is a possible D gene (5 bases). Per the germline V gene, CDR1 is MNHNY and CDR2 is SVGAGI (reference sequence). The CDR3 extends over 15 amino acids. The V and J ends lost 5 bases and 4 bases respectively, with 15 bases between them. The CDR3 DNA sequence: TGTGCCAGCAGTAGGCCCGAGGGGCGGAATCAGCCCCAGCATTTT. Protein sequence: CASSRPEGRNQPQHF.

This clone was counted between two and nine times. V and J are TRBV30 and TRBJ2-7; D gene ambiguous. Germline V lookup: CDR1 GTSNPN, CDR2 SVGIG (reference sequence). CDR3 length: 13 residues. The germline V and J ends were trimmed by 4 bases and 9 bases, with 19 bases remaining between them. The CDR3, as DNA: TGTGCCTGGAACACCGGGCCCCCTGGGCGGCAGTACTTC. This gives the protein CAWNTGPPGRQYF.

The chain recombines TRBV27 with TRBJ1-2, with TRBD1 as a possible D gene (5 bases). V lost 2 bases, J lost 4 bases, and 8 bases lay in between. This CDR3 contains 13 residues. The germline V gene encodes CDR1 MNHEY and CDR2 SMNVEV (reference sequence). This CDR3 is CASSLDSSYGYTF. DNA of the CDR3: TGTGCCAGCAGTTTAGACAGTAGCTATGGCTACACCTTC.

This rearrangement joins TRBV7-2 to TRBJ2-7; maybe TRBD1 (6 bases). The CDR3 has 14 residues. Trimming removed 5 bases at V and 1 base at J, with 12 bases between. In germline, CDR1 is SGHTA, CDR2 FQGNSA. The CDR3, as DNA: TGTGCCAGCAGCGCGGACAGTATTTCCTACGAGCAGTACTTC. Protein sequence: CASSADSISYEQYF.

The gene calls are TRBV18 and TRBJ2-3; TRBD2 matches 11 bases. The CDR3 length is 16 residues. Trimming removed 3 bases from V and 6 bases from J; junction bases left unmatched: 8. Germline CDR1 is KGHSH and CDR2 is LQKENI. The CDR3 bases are TGTGCCAGCTCACCCCAGACTAGCGGGGCAGTGGATACGCAGTATTTT. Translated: CASSPQTSGAVDTQYF.

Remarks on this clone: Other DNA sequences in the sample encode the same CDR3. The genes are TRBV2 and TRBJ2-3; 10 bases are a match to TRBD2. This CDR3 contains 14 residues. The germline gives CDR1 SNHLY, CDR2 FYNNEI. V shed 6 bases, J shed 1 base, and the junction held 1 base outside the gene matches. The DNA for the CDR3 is TGTGCCAGCAGAGGGACTAGCGGCACAGATACGCAGTATTTT. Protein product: CASRGTSGTDTQYF.

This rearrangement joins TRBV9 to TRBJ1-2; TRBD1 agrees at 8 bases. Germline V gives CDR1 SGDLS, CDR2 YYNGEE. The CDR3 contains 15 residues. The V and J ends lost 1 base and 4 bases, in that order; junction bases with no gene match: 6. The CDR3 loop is CASSVQGALSYGYTF. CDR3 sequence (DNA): TGTGCCAGCAGCGTACAGGGGGCCCTTTCCTATGGCTACACCTTC.

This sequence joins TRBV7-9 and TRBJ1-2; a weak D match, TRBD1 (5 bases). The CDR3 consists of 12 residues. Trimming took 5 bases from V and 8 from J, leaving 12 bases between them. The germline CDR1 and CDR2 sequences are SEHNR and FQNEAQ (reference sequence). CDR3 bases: TGTGCCAGCAGCGAGGGGCCAGAGGGCTACACCTTC. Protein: CASSEGPEGYTF.

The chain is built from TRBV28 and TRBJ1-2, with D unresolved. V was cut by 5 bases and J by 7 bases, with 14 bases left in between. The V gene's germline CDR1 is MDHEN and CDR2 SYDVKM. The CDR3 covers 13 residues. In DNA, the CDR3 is TGTGCCAGCAGTCCCCCGTACTCGCGTGGCTACACCTTC. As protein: CASSPPYSRGYTF.